A single sample gave rise to the 5 T cell receptor beta chains below, sequenced in a study of CD4 and CD8 cells across lung adenocarcinoma regions. TCRdb called the PCR reads again in MiXCR, with one record for every CDR3 protein. The sample includes 4,000 to 6,000 distinct CDR3 sequences, 60% of them seen just once. The specimen was CD4+ T cells from the center of a lung tumor. The source of these receptors is a male donor with lung adenocarcinoma. The CD4 and CD8 labels of this study may be unreliable.

Within the sample, this clonotype is medium-sized. The genes are TRBV12-3 or TRBV12-4 and TRBJ2-1; 7 bases fit TRBD2. This CDR3 comprises 15 residues. The ends lost 6 bases at V and 8 bases at J; junction bases unmatched: 13. CDR3 sequence (DNA): TGTGCCAGCAGCCCACGGGACTACCTGGGCGATGAGCAGTTCTTC. Translated: CASSPRDYLGDEQFF.

The CDR3 here is CASTRVGLSYTF. In nucleotides, the CDR3 is TGTGCCAGCACTCGAGTGGGGCTGTCCTACACCTTC. V gene TRBV6-1 combines with J gene TRBJ1-2; maybe TRBD1 (5 bases). V lost 7 bases and J lost 10, with 16 bases in between. Per the germline V gene, CDR1 is MNHNS and CDR2 is SASEGT. The CDR3 covers 12 residues.

V is TRBV6-5 and J is TRBJ1-2; 7 bases match TRBD1. The CDR3 is 15 residues long. Trimming took 4 bases from V and 4 from J; bases not matched to a gene: 9. Germline lookup yields CDR1 MNHEY and CDR2 SVGAGI. Here the CDR3 reads CASSLLLGGGYGYTF. The DNA of the CDR3 is TGTGCCAGCAGTTTGTTGTTAGGGGGCGGCTATGGCTACACCTTC.

This clonotype was seen a handful of times. The gene calls are TRBV6-1 and TRBJ1-2, with 10 bases that match TRBD1. J gave up 8 bases and V 7 bases, and 10 bases lay outside the gene matches. From germline, CDR1 is MNHNS and CDR2 SASEGT. The CDR3 consists of 14 residues. The CDR3 loop is CASTLGQGVRGYTF. As DNA, the CDR3 is TGTGCCAGCACCTTAGGACAGGGGGTGCGGGGCTACACCTTC.

The genes are TRBV6-1 and TRBJ2-1; no clear D. Between the trimmed V and J ends, which lost 0 bases and 9 bases, there was a span of 9 bases. CDR1 and CDR2 from the germline V gene are MNHNS and SASEGT. The CDR3 loop spans 13 amino acids. The CDR3 bases are TGTGCCAGCAGTGAAGCTTGGGTGGGTGAGCAGTTCTTC. Protein sequence: CASSEAWVGEQFF.